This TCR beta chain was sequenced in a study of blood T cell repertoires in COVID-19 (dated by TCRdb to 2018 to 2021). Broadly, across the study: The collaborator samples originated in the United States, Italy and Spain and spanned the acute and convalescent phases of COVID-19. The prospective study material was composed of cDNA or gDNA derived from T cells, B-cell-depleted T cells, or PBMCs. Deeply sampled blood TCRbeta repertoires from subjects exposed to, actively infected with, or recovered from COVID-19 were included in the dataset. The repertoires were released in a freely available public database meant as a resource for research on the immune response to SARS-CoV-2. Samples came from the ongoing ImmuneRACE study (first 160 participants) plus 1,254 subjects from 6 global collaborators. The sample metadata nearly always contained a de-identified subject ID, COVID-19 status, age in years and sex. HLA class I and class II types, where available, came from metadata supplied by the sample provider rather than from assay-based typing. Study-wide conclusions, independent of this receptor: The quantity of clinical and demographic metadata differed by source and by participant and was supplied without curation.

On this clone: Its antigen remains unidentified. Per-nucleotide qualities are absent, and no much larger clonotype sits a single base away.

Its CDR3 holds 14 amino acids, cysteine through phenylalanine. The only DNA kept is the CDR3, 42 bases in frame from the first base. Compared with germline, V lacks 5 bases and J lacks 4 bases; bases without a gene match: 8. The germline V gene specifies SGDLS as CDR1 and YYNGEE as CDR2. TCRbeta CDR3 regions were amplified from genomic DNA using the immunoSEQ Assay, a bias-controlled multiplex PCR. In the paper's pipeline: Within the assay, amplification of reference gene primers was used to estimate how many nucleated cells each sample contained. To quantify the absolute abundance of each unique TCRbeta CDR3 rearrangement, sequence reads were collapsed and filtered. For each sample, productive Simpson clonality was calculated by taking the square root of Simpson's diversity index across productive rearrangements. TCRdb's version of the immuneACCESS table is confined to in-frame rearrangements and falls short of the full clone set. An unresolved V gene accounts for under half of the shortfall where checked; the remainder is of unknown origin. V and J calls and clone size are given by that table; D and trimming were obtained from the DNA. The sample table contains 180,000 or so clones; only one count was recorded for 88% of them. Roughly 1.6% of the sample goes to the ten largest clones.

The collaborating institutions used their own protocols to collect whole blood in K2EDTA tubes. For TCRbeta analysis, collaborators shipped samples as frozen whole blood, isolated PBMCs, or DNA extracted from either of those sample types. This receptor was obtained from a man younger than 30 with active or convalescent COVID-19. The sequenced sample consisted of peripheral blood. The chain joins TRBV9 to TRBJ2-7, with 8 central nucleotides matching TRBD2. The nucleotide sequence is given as TGTGCCAGCAGTACCGGGACTAGTATTTACGAGCAGTACTTC. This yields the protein CASSTGTSIYEQYF.